A single sample gave rise to the 19 T cell receptor beta chains below, sequenced in a study of blood T cell repertoires in COVID-19. The method was immunoSEQ multiplex PCR; TCRdb's version includes in-frame clones alone and lacks a portion of them. The sample holds about 70,000 clones, around 80% seen once. Source material: peripheral blood. The receptors were gathered from a man between 65 and 80 years old who had recovered from COVID-19.

The chain employs TRBV18 and TRBJ1-6; tentative D call: TRBD1 (5 bases). This CDR3 spans 15 amino acids. The ends were cut back, 3 bases at V and 5 bases at J, with 11 bases in the middle. In germline, CDR1 is KGHSH, CDR2 LQKENI. The CDR3 DNA follows: TGTGCCAGCTCACCCGGCCAGGGCAATAATTCACCCCTCCACTTT. Translated, it gives CASSPGQGNNSPLHF.

This clone has at least ten counts. The chain joins TRBV7-2 to TRBJ2-5; possible D gene TRBD1, 7 bases. This CDR3 contains 13 residues. V lost 4 bases and J lost 4, with 10 bases in between. Germline CDR1 and CDR2: SGHTA and FQGNSA. The CDR3 region has the DNA TGTGCCAGCAGCTCAGGGGGGACAGAGACCCAGTACTTC. This translates into CASSSGGTETQYF.

V is TRBV6-2 or TRBV6-3 and J is TRBJ2-7, with D perhaps TRBD1 (5 bases). Trimming took off 0 bases at V and 2 bases at J, with 11 bases between the two ends. The CDR3 has 15 amino acids. Germline V gives CDR1 MNHEY, CDR2 SVGEGT. The CDR3: CASSYSSGNAYEQYF. In DNA form, the CDR3 reads TGTGCCAGCAGTTACTCGTCAGGGAATGCCTACGAGCAGTACTTC.

The chain links TRBV9 to TRBJ2-2; no clear D gene. The CDR3 runs to 16 residues. Trimming cost V 0 bases and J 2 bases, with 11 bases left between them. Germline-derived CDR1 and CDR2 are SGDLS and YYNGEE. The CDR3 sequence is CASSVGSRPNTGELFF. In nucleotides, the CDR3 is TGTGCCAGCAGCGTAGGATCCAGGCCCAACACCGGGGAGCTGTTTTTT.

The genes are TRBV30 and TRBJ2-7; 7 bases align to TRBD1. V dropped 4 bases and J dropped 4; count of bases not matched to a gene: 4. CDR3 length equals 12 residues. Looked up from germline, CDR1 is GTSNPN and CDR2 is SVGIG (reference sequence). This CDR3 reads CAWKTGWYEQYF. CDR3 nucleotide sequence: TGTGCCTGGAAGACAGGGTGGTACGAGCAGTACTTC.

The chain carries TRBV6-2 or TRBV6-3 and TRBJ1-5; the D gene is possibly TRBD1 (5 bases). Trimming stripped 5 bases from V and 2 bases from J, with 22 bases between. Germline V CDR1 and CDR2: MNHEY, SVGEGT. The CDR3 has 18 amino acids. This CDR3 reads CASSPSGDGVLGNQPQHF. The CDR3 nucleotides are TGTGCCAGCAGTCCCTCGGGGGACGGCGTTTTAGGCAATCAGCCCCAGCATTTT.

The rearrangement joins TRBV5-1 to TRBJ2-3; 8 nucleotides align to TRBD2. Germline lookup yields CDR1 SGHRS and CDR2 YFSETQ. This CDR3 is 16 amino acids long. J lost 4 bases, V lost 0 bases, and 7 bases had no gene match. The CDR3 spells CASSLGVTGGADTQYF. The CDR3 region has the DNA TGCGCCAGCAGCTTGGGTGTTACGGGAGGGGCAGATACGCAGTATTTT.

This clone showed up just a few times. The chain employs TRBV29-1 and TRBJ1-2; the D gene is possibly TRBD1 (5 bases). The germline V gene encodes CDR1 SQVTM and CDR2 ANQGSEA. V shed 8 bases and J shed 7 bases, with 14 bases lying between them. The CDR3 sequence is 11 residues long. CDR3 in DNA: TGCAGCATCCCCCAGGGAAGTGGCTACACCTTC. As protein: CSIPQGSGYTF.

This rearrangement joins TRBV19 to TRBJ1-1, with 7 bases matching TRBD1. The CDR3 is 11 amino acids. CDR1 and CDR2 from the germline V gene are LNHDA and SQIVND (reference sequence). Unmatched junction bases numbered 5, after V lost 6 bases and J lost 10 bases. CDR3 nucleotide sequence: TGTGCCAGTAGGACAGGGCGGAGAGCTTTCTTT. Translation: CASRTGRRAFF.

J is TRBJ2-5 and V is TRBV19; 9 bases agree with TRBD1. This CDR3 has 13 residues. CDR1 and CDR2 (germline): LNHDA, SQIVND (reference sequence). The junction had 8 bases not matched to a gene; V was cut back by 10 bases and J by 5 bases. CDR3 protein: CATEQGAGETQYF. DNA of the CDR3: TGTGCCACCGAACAGGGGGCCGGGGAGACCCAGTACTTC.

This clone was counted a few times. V is TRBV6-5 and J is TRBJ2-2, with 10 bases aligning to TRBD2. The CDR3 consists of 15 residues. The V segment lost 7 bases and the J segment 5 bases; nucleotides outside the gene matches: 7. Germline loops: CDR1 MNHEY, CDR2 SVGAGI. DNA of the CDR3: TGTGCCAGCATCGTAAGCGGGGGGGCGACCGGGGAGCTGTTTTTT. As protein: CASIVSGGATGELFF.

This clone was detected a few times. The chain joins TRBV30 to TRBJ2-2, with no clear D. This CDR3 spans 14 amino acids. The V gene's germline CDR1 is GTSNPN and CDR2 SVGIG (reference sequence). Trimming took 3 bases from V and 5 from J, leaving 13 bases between them. The CDR3 loop is CAWRTLDGTGELFF. The CDR3 DNA follows: TGTGCCTGGAGAACCCTCGACGGGACCGGGGAGCTGTTTTTT.

The V call is TRBV29-1, the J call TRBJ1-1; D is unresolved. CDR3 length: 13 amino acids. V shed 7 bases and J shed 3 bases, with 15 bases lying between them. Per the germline V gene, CDR1 is SQVTM and CDR2 is ANQGSEA. CDR3 coding DNA: TGCAGCGCTGCAGAACAGAGTGACACTGAAGCTTTCTTT. Its translation is CSAAEQSDTEAFF.

The chain has TRBV30 and TRBJ2-5; tentative D call: TRBD2 (7 bases). The V end was cut by 5 bases, the J end by 0 bases, with 16 bases between. The V gene's germline CDR1 is GTSNPN and CDR2 SVGIG (reference sequence). The CDR3 contains 15 residues. DNA of the CDR3: TGTGCCTGGTCGGGGGGCGGGACACACCAAGAGACCCAGTACTTC. Translation: CAWSGGGTHQETQYF.

The chain has TRBV6-1 and TRBJ1-1, with D unresolved. The length of the CDR3 is 13 residues. Germline lookup yields CDR1 MNHNS and CDR2 SASEGT. The germline V and J ends were trimmed by 2 bases and 1 base, with 5 bases remaining between them. The CDR3 DNA reads as TGTGCCAGCAGTGAACTCGGGAACACTGAAGCTTTCTTT. Its translation: CASSELGNTEAFF.

The chain combines TRBV7-2 with TRBJ2-7; D is possibly TRBD2 (5 bases). The CDR3 sequence is 12 residues long. V lost 5 bases and J 3 bases, leaving 8 bases between the germline ends. Germline CDR1 is SGHTA and CDR2 is FQGNSA. The CDR3 is CASSPRGYEQYF. The CDR3 region has the DNA TGTGCCAGCAGCCCCCGGGGCTACGAGCAGTACTTC.

J is TRBJ1-4 and V is TRBV19; D is ambiguous. V was cut by 0 bases and J by 0 bases, with 2 bases left in between. This CDR3 comprises 14 residues. Germline V lookup: CDR1 LNHDA, CDR2 SQIVND (reference sequence). In nucleotides, the CDR3 is TGTGCCAGTAGTATAGACGCAACTAATGAAAAACTGTTTTTT. It codes for CASSIDATNEKLFF.

The chain uses TRBV10-3 and TRBJ1-6; no reliable D call. V was clipped by 6 bases and J by 3 bases, with 6 bases between them. Germline V gives CDR1 ENHRY, CDR2 SYGVKD. CDR3 length equals 13 residues. In DNA, the CDR3 is TGTGCCATCAGGAGGGACTATAATTCACCCCTCCACTTT. Encoded protein: CAIRRDYNSPLHF.

The V call is TRBV19, the J call TRBJ2-7, with a weak D call TRBD2 (6 bases). CDR1 and CDR2 from the germline V gene are LNHDA and SQIVND (reference sequence). The CDR3 loop spans 18 amino acids. Deletions cut 3 bases from V and 9 bases from J, with 30 bases between. The CDR3 region is CASSIEGGGTHFPTGQYF. The CDR3 region has the DNA TGTGCCAGTAGTATCGAAGGCGGCGGGACTCACTTTCCTACGGGGCAGTACTTC.